The T cell receptor beta chain under discussion was sequenced for a study of breast tumors, draining lymph nodes, adjacent tissues. TCRdb ran MiXCR on the multiplex PCR reads and lists one entry per CDR3 protein. The table records some 140,000 distinct CDR3 sequences, over 20% of them present only once. This clonotype was seen many times. Breast cancer patients provided tissue from their axillary draining lymph nodes. V trimming: 5 bases; J trimming: 8 bases; junction bases outside the gene matches: 9. CDR3 length: 14 residues. Germline-derived CDR1 and CDR2 are MNHEY and SVGAGI. This chain joins TRBV6-5 and TRBJ2-1, with 7 bases aligning to TRBD2. The receptor was isolated from a female donor with breast cancer. Some clones in this sample may be carry-over from other donors' samples. Sequencing was carried out using axillary lymph node tissue. The CDR3 is CASSGGVARYEQFF. CDR3 bases: TGTGCCAGCAGTGGGGGGGTAGCGAGGTATGAGCAGTTCTTC.